The T cell receptor (beta chain) described here comes from a study of shared clonotypes between healthy human individuals. Selected positively for CCR7 and CD45RO-negative, naive CD8 cells excluded terminally differentiated effector memory CD45RA+ cells. Germline CDR1 is ENHRY and CDR2 is SYGVKD. V was pared by 2 bases and J by 1 base, with 8 bases between. The CDR3 consists of 14 residues. Every immunoSEQ plate was one replicate of a subset's evenly spread DNA. Repertoires were generated with immunoSEQ multiplex PCR, while TCRdb's copy carries only in-frame clones and drops some. Among around 2,100,000 clones listed, about 95% were seen once.

This sequence joins TRBV10-3 and TRBJ1-1; no reliable D call. The source of this sequence is a man between 18 and 29 years old in good health. The sequencing sample was made of naive CD8+ T cells sorted from blood. CDR3 in DNA: TGTGCCATCAGTGAGGGGAGGTGGAACACTGAAGCTTTCTTT. Its protein is CAISEGRWNTEAFF.